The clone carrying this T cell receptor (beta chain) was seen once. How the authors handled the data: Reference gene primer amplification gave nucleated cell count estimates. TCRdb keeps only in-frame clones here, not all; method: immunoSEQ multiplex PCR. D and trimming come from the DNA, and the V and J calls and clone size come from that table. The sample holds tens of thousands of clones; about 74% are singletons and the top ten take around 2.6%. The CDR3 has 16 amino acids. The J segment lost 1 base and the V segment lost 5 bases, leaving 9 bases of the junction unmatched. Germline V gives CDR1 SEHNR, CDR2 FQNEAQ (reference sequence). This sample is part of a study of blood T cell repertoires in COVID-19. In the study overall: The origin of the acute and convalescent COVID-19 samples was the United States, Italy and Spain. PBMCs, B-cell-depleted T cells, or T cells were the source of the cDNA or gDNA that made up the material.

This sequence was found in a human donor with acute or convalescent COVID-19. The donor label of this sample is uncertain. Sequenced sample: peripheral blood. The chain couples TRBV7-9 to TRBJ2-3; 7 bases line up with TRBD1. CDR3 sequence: CASSTAPTGGTDTQYF. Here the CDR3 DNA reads TGTGCCAGCAGCACCGCTCCCACAGGGGGCACAGATACGCAGTATTTT.